This T cell receptor beta chain came from a study of T cells in Graves' hyperthyroidism and ophthalmopathy. Study summary: Peripheral blood was collected at initial diagnosis, before any treatment.

Findings of the study overall: A 13 V-J signature model discriminated ophthalmopathy versus stable hyperthyroidism.

The germline CDR1 and CDR2 sequences are SNHLY and FYNNEI. V was shortened by 7 bases and J by 2 bases, with 11 bases between the two germline ends. The CDR3 extends over 14 amino acids. This clonotype was detected only a few times. Its matching antigen is unknown. A clone one base away is much larger, so this may be a read error. Using RNA transcripts as the source, TCR beta CDR3 regions were amplified. The HTBI primer set served for first-round RT-PCR of the TCR CDR3. In TCRdb, the multiplex PCR reads were re-called with MiXCR into one record per CDR3 protein. This table holds 410,000 or so distinct CDR3 sequences, 14% to 15% found once.

The chain is built from TRBV2 and TRBJ1-4; no definite D call. Input material: blood. The receptor comes from a man between 18 and 29 years old with Graves' ophthalmopathy. The CDR3 reads CASNLRGTNEKLFF. DNA of the CDR3: TGTGCCAGCAACCTCAGAGGGACTAATGAAAAACTGTTTTTT.